This T cell receptor beta chain was documented in a study of T cells in Graves' hyperthyroidism and ophthalmopathy. Broader study findings: Researchers found most expanded thyroid clonotypes above 0.001 in blood as well.

Germline CDR1 and CDR2: SNHLY and FYNNEI. CDR3 length: 13 residues. V shed 8 bases, J shed 16 bases, and the junction held 16 bases outside the gene matches. Worth noting for this clonotype: The antigen is not known.

Authors of the study amplified TCR beta CDR3 regions from RNA transcripts. The study used the HTBI primer set for a first-round RT-PCR of the TCR CDR3. MiXCR, run by TCRdb on the multiplex PCR reads, gives a single entry per CDR3 protein. Here the sample spans roughly 500,000 distinct CDR3 sequences, over 35% being singletons. The clonotype was recovered from an adult woman with Graves' disease, either hyperthyroidism or ophthalmopathy (not recorded which). The specimen sequenced was peripheral blood or thyroid tissue (not recorded which). J is TRBJ2-1 and V is TRBV2; TRBD2 matches at 8 bases. CDR3 residues: CASWLKREGLRFF. The CDR3 DNA sequence: TGTGCCAGCTGGTTGAAACGGGAGGGCTTGAGATTCTTC. Looking up the rest from reference TRBV2 and TRBJ2-1 gives the full variable domain: EPEVTQTPSHQVTQMGQEVILRCVPISNHLYFYWYRQILGQKVEFLVSFYNNEISEKSEIFDDQFSVERPDGSNFTLKIRSTKLEDSAMYFCASWLKREGLRFFGPGTRLTVL.